Shown below are 14 T cell receptor beta chains from a single sample sequenced in a study of T cells in Graves' hyperthyroidism and ophthalmopathy. There were TCR beta CDR3 regions amplified from RNA transcripts. Using the HTBI primer set, a first-round RT-PCR was run on the TCR CDR3. TCRdb called the multiplex PCR reads again in MiXCR, with one record for every CDR3 protein. The sample has 450,000 to 650,000 distinct CDR3 sequences, about 15% seen once. What was sequenced was blood. These receptor sequences come from a woman aged 18-35 years with Graves' ophthalmopathy.

The rearrangement links TRBV5-4 to TRBJ1-3, with D unclear. CDR3 length: 14 residues. From germline, CDR1 is SGHNT and CDR2 YYREEE (reference sequence). Trimming removed 0 bases from V and 4 bases from J, with 8 bases in between. In DNA form, the CDR3 reads TGTGCCAGCAGCTTGGAAGGGCTGGGAAACACCATATATTTT. It codes for CASSLEGLGNTIYF.

J is TRBJ2-5 and V is TRBV7-2; D unresolved. The CDR3 is made up of 12 amino acids. The V end was cut by 7 bases, the J end by 2 bases, with 8 bases between. Germline values: CDR1 SGHTA, CDR2 FQGNSA. The DNA of the CDR3 is TGTGCCAGCAACGGCAATCAAGAGACCCAGTACTTC. Its protein product is CASNGNQETQYF.

The rearrangement links TRBV9 to TRBJ1-2; TRBD1 agrees at 7 bases. The CDR3 extends over 15 amino acids. V gave up 4 bases and J gave up 1 base; unmatched junction bases: 7. Per the germline V gene, CDR1 is SGDLS and CDR2 is YYNGEE. CDR3 amino acids: CASSPGGILNYGYTF. The CDR3 bases are TGTGCCAGCAGCCCAGGGGGGATTCTTAACTATGGCTACACCTTC. The full variable domain, rest sourced from reference TRBV9 and TRBJ1-2, is DSGVTQTPKHLITATGQRVTLRCSPRSGDLSVYWYQQSLDQGLQFLIQYYNGEERAKGNILERFSAQQFPDLHSELNLSSLELGDSALYFCASSPGGILNYGYTFGSGTRLTVV.

This clonotype was detected only a few times. The chain uses TRBV5-5 and TRBJ2-1; 11 nucleotides align to TRBD1. The V gene's germline CDR1 is SGHKS and CDR2 YYEKEE (reference sequence). V was pared by 4 bases and J by 9 bases, with 6 bases of the junction left unmatched. This CDR3 region has 14 residues. CDR3 amino acids: CASSQDRGLSEQFF. CDR3 nucleotides: TGTGCCAGCAGCCAGGACAGGGGGCTGAGTGAGCAGTTCTTC.

There are many counts of this clonotype. The CDR3 DNA is TGTGCCAGCAGCCCCTTCCTTTCAGCCACAGATACGCAGTATTTT. It translates to CASSPFLSATDTQYF. The rearrangement uses TRBV7-2 and TRBJ2-3; no clear D gene. V was pared by 5 bases and J by 2 bases, with 14 bases between. Germline CDR1 SGHTA, CDR2 FQGNSA. The CDR3 has 15 amino acids.

The chain couples TRBV5-6 to TRBJ1-4, with D possibly TRBD1 on 5 matching bases. The germline CDR1 and CDR2 sequences are SGHDT and YYEEEE. The V end lost 0 bases, the J end lost 5 bases, and 11 bases lay between the germline ends. The CDR3 sequence is 15 residues long. DNA for the CDR3: TGTGCCAGCAGCTTGGTAGGGACTACCAATGAAAAACTGTTTTTT. This translates into CASSLVGTTNEKLFF.

At least ten counts were recorded for this clonotype. The V call is TRBV3-1, the J call TRBJ1-5; 7 bases match TRBD1. Germline CDR1 LGHDT, CDR2 YNNKEL (reference sequence). This CDR3 comprises 15 residues. V trimming: 0 bases; J trimming: 5 bases; junction bases outside the gene matches: 4. The CDR3 sequence is CASSQDRQGYQPQHF. The CDR3 DNA reads as TGTGCCAGCAGCCAAGATAGACAGGGATATCAGCCCCAGCATTTT.

The sample holds a few counts of this clonotype. The rearrangement joins TRBV7-6 to TRBJ2-1, with D unresolved. The CDR3 loop spans 14 amino acids. The germline V gene has CDR1 SGHVS and CDR2 FNYEAQ. Trimming cost V 1 base and J 5 bases, with 9 bases left between them. CDR3 loop: CASSLVPADNEQFF. DNA for the CDR3: TGTGCCAGCAGCTTAGTGCCAGCCGACAATGAGCAGTTCTTC. Variable domain in full (rest from reference TRBV7-6 and TRBJ2-1): GAGVSQSPRYKVTKRGQDVALRCDPISGHVSLYWYRQALGQGPEFLTYFNYEAQQDKSGLPNDRFSAERPEGSISTLTIQRTEQRDSAMYRCASSLVPADNEQFFGPGTRLTVL.

There are many counts of this clonotype. This rearrangement joins TRBV28 to TRBJ1-1, with D possibly TRBD1 on 5 matching bases. Germline lookup yields CDR1 MDHEN and CDR2 SYDVKM. V lost 3 bases to trimming and J lost 0 bases, with 14 bases between them. The CDR3 spans 16 residues. DNA for the CDR3: TGTGCCAGCAGTTTGGCCGGGACGGGGTTGAACACTGAAGCTTTCTTT. This gives the protein CASSLAGTGLNTEAFF.

The J gene is TRBJ1-5, the V gene TRBV10-2; no reliable D call. The CDR3 totals 13 residues. Germline V gives CDR1 WSHSY, CDR2 SAAADI. The ends were cut back, 3 bases at V and 6 bases at J, with 9 bases in the middle. In DNA, the CDR3 is TGCGCCAGCAGTGACGTGGGATTTCAGCCCCAGCATTTT. Encoded protein: CASSDVGFQPQHF.

Turning to this clonotype: This likely comes from a read error, as the CDR3 has no conserved phenylalanine or tryptophan at its end. The chain couples TRBV20-1 to TRBJ1-6; possibly TRBD1 for D (6 bases). V was trimmed by 5 bases and J by 14 bases, leaving 10 bases between them. The CDR3 has 10 residues. Germline values: CDR1 DFQATT, CDR2 SNEGSKA (reference sequence). CDR3 sequence (DNA): TGCAGTGCTCTCCGGGACACCCTCCACCTT. Its translation: CSALRDTLHL.

This sequence joins TRBV7-4 and TRBJ2-1; 14 bases line up with TRBD2. CDR1 is SGHVT and CDR2 is SQSDAQ in the germline V gene. The CDR3 spans 18 residues. J gave up 0 bases and V 8 bases, and 9 bases lay outside the gene matches. The CDR3 bases are TGTGCCAGCTCACCACCGACTAGCGGGAGGGCCTCCTACAATGAGCAGTTCTTC. This gives the protein CASSPPTSGRASYNEQFF.

This clonotype was counted at least ten times. The chain joins TRBV7-6 to TRBJ2-7; the D gene is possibly TRBD2 (6 bases). The germline V gene has CDR1 SGHVS and CDR2 FNYEAQ. V lost 2 bases to trimming and J lost 3 bases, with 8 bases between them. The CDR3 consists of 13 residues. The CDR3 DNA sequence: TGTGCCAGCAGCTTATCGGAGGGCTACGAGCAGTACTTC. Amino acid sequence: CASSLSEGYEQYF. The whole variable domain, filled in from reference TRBV7-6 and TRBJ2-7, reads GAGVSQSPRYKVTKRGQDVALRCDPISGHVSLYWYRQALGQGPEFLTYFNYEAQQDKSGLPNDRFSAERPEGSISTLTIQRTEQRDSAMYRCASSLSEGYEQYFGPGTRLTVT.

This clonotype occurred a few times. The J gene is TRBJ1-5, the V gene TRBV2; tentative D call: TRBD1 (6 bases). Germline V CDR1 and CDR2: SNHLY, FYNNEI. The CDR3 runs to 15 residues. V was trimmed by 2 bases and J by 6 bases, leaving 14 bases between them. The CDR3 region is CASSEFLGGFQPQHF. CDR3 coding DNA: TGTGCCAGCAGTGAATTTTTAGGGGGGTTTCAGCCCCAGCATTTT.